The 10 T cell receptor beta chains in this list originate from one sample, sequenced in a study of regulatory T cells in long-lasting Graves disease. HTBI primers from iRepertoire and Arm-PCR of CDR3 regions yielded the TCR beta libraries. TCRdb ran MiXCR on the multiplex PCR reads and lists one entry per CDR3 protein. The profile covers approximately 540,000 distinct CDR3 sequences, with more than 10% appearing a single time and roughly 9.3% taken by the ten largest. Noted time point: newly diagnosed GD, antithyroid drugs for less than 3 months. The TCR library was prepared using RNA isolated from PBMCs. This sample was shared with a second study, whose subject was T cells in Graves' hyperthyroidism and ophthalmopathy.

The source was peripheral blood mononuclear cells (PBMCs), collected at new diagnosis, from a patient treated with antithyroid drugs. Receptors originate from a woman in her twenties or thirties with Graves disease.

This clonotype was found many times. The J gene is TRBJ2-3, the V gene TRBV18, with D maybe TRBD2 (6 bases). Germline V gives CDR1 KGHSH, CDR2 LQKENI. V was pared by 2 bases and J by 0 bases, with 9 bases between. CDR3 length: 15 amino acids. Here the CDR3 DNA reads TGTGCCAGCTCACCAATCAGCGGGAGCACAGATACGCAGTATTTT. Residues: CASSPISGSTDTQYF.

The chain has TRBV29-1 and TRBJ1-1, with TRBD1 matching over 9 bases. There are 14 residues in the CDR3. Germline-derived CDR1 and CDR2 are SQVTM and ANQGSEA. The V gene end was trimmed by 5 bases and the J gene end by 2 bases; junction bases not matched to a gene: 6. The DNA for the CDR3 is TGCAGCGTTCGGGGGACAGGGTCAAACACTGAAGCTTTCTTT. It translates to CSVRGTGSNTEAFF. The complete variable domain, with remaining parts taken from reference TRBV29-1 and TRBJ1-1, reads SAVISQKPSRDICQRGTSLTIQCQVDSQVTMMFWYRQQPGQSLTLIATANQGSEATYESGFVIDKFPISRPNLTFSTLTVSNMSPEDSSIYLCSVRGTGSNTEAFFGQGTRLTVV.

This clonotype was recorded many times. This chain links TRBV7-9 with TRBJ2-1; the D call may be TRBD1 or TRBD2 (6 bases each). From germline, CDR1 is SEHNR and CDR2 FQNEAQ (reference sequence). The CDR3 is 16 residues long. The V gene lost 5 bases and the J gene lost 8 bases, with 22 bases spanning the gap. This chain's CDR3 is CASSPQGTAGWHEQFF. CDR3 bases: TGTGCCAGCAGCCCGCAGGGGACTGCGGGTTGGCATGAGCAGTTCTTC.

The J gene is TRBJ1-2, the V gene TRBV28; D is uncertain. Germline CDR1 is MDHEN and CDR2 is SYDVKM. This CDR3 has 13 amino acids. Trimming took off 6 bases at V and 0 bases at J, with 8 bases between the two ends. This chain's CDR3 is CASSSATNYGYTF. CDR3 DNA: TGTGCCAGCAGCTCAGCTACTAACTATGGCTACACCTTC.

This clonotype was observed at least ten times. The chain links TRBV2 to TRBJ2-7; D gene unclear. From germline, CDR1 is SNHLY and CDR2 FYNNEI. The CDR3 has 14 residues. Trimming left V 1 base short and J 5 bases short, with 12 bases between. The CDR3 sequence: CASSEVSASDEQYF. The CDR3 coding sequence is TGTGCCAGCAGTGAAGTTTCTGCGAGCGACGAGCAGTACTTC.

The V gene is TRBV4-3, the J gene TRBJ2-2; D unclear. CDR3 length: 15 amino acids. From germline, CDR1 is LGHNA and CDR2 YSLEER. Trimming took 6 bases from V and 5 from J, leaving 16 bases between them. The chain's CDR3 is CASRLVVVGTGELFF. The CDR3 DNA is TGCGCCAGCAGACTGGTTGTGGTAGGGACCGGGGAGCTGTTTTTT.

This clonotype was recorded at least ten times. The CDR3 spells CSVKSTLNTEAFF. CDR3 coding DNA: TGCAGCGTTAAGTCAACTTTGAACACTGAAGCTTTCTTT. The genes are TRBV29-1 and TRBJ1-1; D remains ambiguous. Between the trimmed V and J ends, which lost 5 bases and 0 bases, there was a span of 10 bases. Germline lookup yields CDR1 SQVTM and CDR2 ANQGSEA. The CDR3 runs to 13 residues.

The genes are TRBV2 and TRBJ2-5; TRBD1 aligns across 9 bases. Germline CDR1 and CDR2: SNHLY and FYNNEI. The CDR3 covers 15 residues. J lost 5 bases, V lost 7 bases, and 11 bases had no gene match. CDR3 protein: CASKTSGTGRETQYF. CDR3 in DNA: TGTGCCAGCAAAACTTCCGGGACAGGGCGGGAGACCCAGTACTTC.

This clonotype turned up a few times. V gene TRBV29-1 combines with J gene TRBJ2-1, with D possibly being TRBD1 (6 bases). Germline V gene sequence: CDR1 SQVTM, CDR2 ANQGSEA. The V and J ends lost 2 bases and 2 bases respectively, with 13 bases between them. The CDR3 consists of 15 residues. CDR3 in DNA: TGCAGCGTTGAAAGTACAGGGAGCCCCTACAATGAGCAGTTCTTC. Its protein product is CSVESTGSPYNEQFF.

This clonotype was counted many times. J is TRBJ1-1 and V is TRBV3-1; D is possibly TRBD1 (5 bases). The CDR3 totals 15 residues. With 4 bases removed from V and 0 bases from J, the gap between germline ends came to 12 bases. Germline CDR1 is LGHDT and CDR2 is YNNKEL (reference sequence). The CDR3 DNA reads TGTGCCAGCAGCCCAGTCGGGACTTTGAACACTGAAGCTTTCTTT. This gives the protein CASSPVGTLNTEAFF. The full variable domain, its missing parts supplied by reference TRBV3-1 and TRBJ1-1, is DTAVSQTPKYLVTQMGNDKSIKCEQNLGHDTMYWYKQDSKKFLKIMFSYNNKELIINETVPNRFSPKSPDKAHLNLHINSLELGDSAVYFCASSPVGTLNTEAFFGQGTRLTVV.